This T cell receptor beta chain was identified during a study of T-cell reconstitution after alpha-beta-depleted transplantation in children (dated by TCRdb to about 2016). General notes on the study: Using TCR repertoire profiling, the study quantitatively followed how T-cell immune reconstitution unfolded in children after TCRalphabeta/CD19-depleted allogeneic hematopoietic cell transplantation.

Points on this clonotype: It lacks a known antigen. Per-nucleotide qualities are absent, and no much larger clonotype sits a single base away.

CDR1 and CDR2 are drawn from the germline V gene: ENHRY, SYGVKD. Trimming takes 6 bases off V and 0 bases off J; junction bases not matched to a gene: 7. Reading from cysteine to phenylalanine, the CDR3 counts 15 amino acids. CDR3 DNA only is kept here, 45 bases in frame from base 1. The library was made by PCR. Sequencing was carried out with an Illumina HiSeq 2500. Molecular barcoding was employed in the preparation of TCR libraries, with unique molecular identifiers being used to normalize TCRbeta repertoire quantification. TCRdb itself trimmed the public reads at Q25 with fastp, ran MiXCR and retained productive beta chains. All rows with the same CDR3 protein become a single entry with the most common DNA and genes. A total of hundreds of thousands of distinct CDR3 sequences appear in this sample, around 20% of them only once. The ten largest clonotypes hold 2.5% to 4% of the sample.

The sequence derives from a human donor who donated a stem cell graft to a child with acute lymphoblastic leukemia. This sequence uses TRBV10-3 and TRBJ2-7; TRBD1 lines up with 8 middle nucleotides. Here the sequenced sample was PBMCs from the stem cell graft donor, taken from the stem cell graft. The CDR3 sequence is CAISKSGTGSYEQYF. The DNA reads as follows: TGTGCCATCAGCAAGTCCGGGACAGGCTCCTACGAGCAGTACTTC.